The sequence of this T cell receptor (beta chain) was determined in a study of preoperative IRX-2 immunotherapy in early breast cancer. Profiling relied on immunoSEQ multiplex PCR, and the TCRdb table lists in-frame clones only, not all of them. Counted here are roughly 35,000 clones, roughly 96% occurring once; the ten biggest clones make up roughly 6.7%. The ends were cut back, 6 bases at V and 3 bases at J, with 14 bases in the middle. Germline loops: CDR1 KGHSH, CDR2 LQKENI. CDR3 size: 14 residues. Treatment indicated: preoperative locoregional IRX-2 cytokine immunotherapy. Samples came from a phase Ib trial of preoperative locoregional IRX-2 cytokine immunotherapy.

The chain carries TRBV18 and TRBJ1-2; D perhaps matches TRBD1 (5 bases). The specimen was collected from a patient treated with IRX-2 immunotherapy. The sequence came from a human donor with breast cancer. The CDR3: CASSPTGTDYGYTF. CDR3 bases: TGTGCCAGCTCCCCAACCGGGACGGACTATGGCTACACCTTC.